This TCR beta chain was recovered during a study of T-cell memory formation after mild COVID-19. Overall study: Each donor largely had its own TCR clusters. The study, taken as a whole, reports: Mostly located in CM and EM were contracting CD4+ clones, with contracting CD8+ clones located in EMRA. The appearance of some responding clones in pre-infection memory suggested that cross-reactive memory joined.

This clonotype occurred a few times. Its antigen is not identified. CDR1 is SGHRS, CDR2 YFSETQ, per germline. Deletions cut 1 base from V and 4 bases from J, with 12 bases between. This CDR3 has 16 amino acids. TCRdb recomputed calls from the 5' RACE reads with MiXCR, one row per CDR3 protein. The data hold under 450,000 distinct CDR3 sequences, with roughly 19% observed a single time. This chain connects TRBV5-1 to TRBJ2-6; tentatively, D is TRBD1 (5 bases). Sequencing input: PBMCs or a T cell subset sorted from them (not recorded which). The TCR comes from a man aged 18 to 29 who had mild COVID-19 (a few samples of this study predate the infection). Cell type and time point are not known. As DNA, the CDR3 is TGCGCCAGCAGCTTGTCGGCAGGGTCAGGGGCCAACGTCCTGACTTTC. Residues: CASSLSAGSGANVLTF.